The 13 T cell receptor beta chains listed next were all sequenced from one sample in a study of post-analysis software for immune sequencing data. No antigen has been assigned to these receptors. Regarding the study as a whole: Elevated frequency relative to controls characterized roughly five TRBV segments in patients, TRBV5-6, TRBV5-1 and TRBV20-1 among them.

Researchers reported that TCR beta cDNA libraries carried unique molecular identifiers. TCRdb itself ran the PCR reads through MiXCR, one entry per CDR3 protein. The repertoire holds almost 700,000 distinct CDR3 sequences, approximately 60% seen once, with about 11% in the top ten. The sample comprised blood. These receptors all come from a girl aged 2-9 years with multiple sclerosis.

In this sample, this clonotype turned up a few times. The chain couples TRBV20-1 to TRBJ2-7; the D gene is possibly TRBD2 (5 bases). The germline V gene encodes CDR1 DFQATT and CDR2 SNEGSKA (reference sequence). V was trimmed by 6 bases and J by 6 bases, leaving 12 bases between them. CDR3 length equals 11 residues. The CDR3 protein is CSAGVFPEQYF. The DNA for the CDR3 is TGCAGTGCCGGGGTCTTTCCCGAGCAGTACTTC.

The chain recombines TRBV4-3 with TRBJ2-7; no clear D gene. The J call may not be correct, given that the DNA end is closer to TRBJ2-5. The germline CDR1 and CDR2 sequences are LGHNA and YSLEER. There are 17 residues in the CDR3. CDR3 loop: CASSQDFPDSRAETQYF. CDR3 nucleotide sequence: TGCGCCAGCAGCCAAGACTTTCCAGACTCAAGAGCGGAGACCCAGTACTTC.

This clonotype was counted only a few times. The chain has TRBV29-1 and TRBJ1-1, with D possibly TRBD1 on 5 matching bases. The CDR3 is 13 residues long. Germline lookup yields CDR1 SQVTM and CDR2 ANQGSEA. V was pared by 7 bases and J by 3 bases, with 15 bases between. In nucleotides, the CDR3 is TGCAGCGCCCGGCCTCGGGGCGACACTGAAGCTTTCTTT. This encodes CSARPRGDTEAFF.

The chain has TRBV3-1 and TRBJ2-5; 7 bases line up with TRBD1. Trimming at V came to 0 bases and at J to 12 bases, leaving 4 bases not matched to a gene. This CDR3 has 12 amino acids. CDR1 and CDR2 (germline): LGHDT, YNNKEL (reference sequence). The CDR3, as DNA: TGTGCCAGCAGCCAAGATCAGGGGACAGAGTACTTC. Translation gives CASSQDQGTEYF.

A word on this clonotype: Relative to the germline gene, one junction end is altered; a read error may explain this. The rearrangement uses TRBV10-3 and TRBJ2-1; 9 bases are a match to TRBD2. Germline values: CDR1 ENHRY, CDR2 SYGVKD. CDR3 size: 16 residues. The CDR3 DNA follows: TGTGCCTTCAGTGCCCTAGCGGGGTCCACCTACAATGAGCAGTTCTTC. Translated, it gives CAFSALAGSTYNEQFF.

This clonotype occurred a few times. The chain uses TRBV6-4 and TRBJ2-1; D is perhaps TRBD1 (5 bases). The V gene's germline CDR1 is MRHNA and CDR2 SNTAGT. The CDR3 covers 15 residues. Trimming left V 6 bases short and J 4 bases short, with 16 bases between. CDR3 amino acids: CASSRGAATYNEQFF. Written as DNA, the CDR3 is TGTGCCAGCAGCCGTGGGGCGGCGACTTACAATGAGCAGTTCTTC.

Remarks on this clonotype: One junction end does not reproduce the germline sequence, and a read error may be involved. The V and J genes are TRBV12-3 or TRBV12-4 and TRBJ1-2; weak D call: TRBD1 (6 bases). This CDR3 has 16 amino acids. The CDR3 protein is CAGSPVGGDGNYGYTF. DNA of the CDR3: TGTGCCGGCAGCCCGGTTGGGGGCGACGGTAACTATGGCTACACCTTC.

This clonotype showed up just a few times. The junction and the germline gene differ at one end; a read error may be behind it. The V and J genes are TRBV10-3 and TRBJ2-6, with D hard to call. This CDR3 has 17 residues. CDR1 is ENHRY, CDR2 SYGVKD, per germline. In DNA, the CDR3 is TGTGCCATCAGTGAGTCCGAAGGAAGCTCTGGGACCAACGTCCTGACTTTC. Protein sequence: CAISESEGSSGTNVLTF.

This chain links TRBV18 with TRBJ2-1; 14 bases line up with TRBD2. The CDR3 is 16 residues long. J gave up 3 bases and V 5 bases, and 3 bases lay outside the gene matches. Germline CDR1 KGHSH, CDR2 LQKENI. This CDR3 reads CASSFGLAGGYNEQFF. Written as DNA, the CDR3 is TGTGCCAGCTCATTTGGACTAGCGGGAGGCTACAATGAGCAGTTCTTC.

The count of this clonotype is one. The chain joins TRBV12-3 or TRBV12-4 to TRBJ2-1, with D perhaps TRBD2 (5 bases). This CDR3 contains 15 residues. V was trimmed by 3 bases and J by 5 bases, leaving 14 bases between them. CDR3 sequence reads: CASSFKLGVHNEQFF. CDR3 in DNA: TGTGCCAGCAGTTTTAAGTTGGGAGTTCACAATGAGCAGTTCTTC.

There are a few counts of this clonotype. V is TRBV4-3 and J is TRBJ1-2, with unresolved D. CDR1 is LGHNA, CDR2 YSLEER, per germline. Trimming pared 1 base from V and 6 bases from J, leaving 12 bases between. The CDR3 sequence is 14 residues long. For the CDR3, the DNA is TGCGCCAGCAGCCAAGTGTCGGTAACGGATGGCTACACCTTC. Translation gives CASSQVSVTDGYTF.

This clonotype was counted between two and nine times. The J gene is TRBJ2-1, the V gene TRBV2; D is ambiguous. From germline, CDR1 is SNHLY and CDR2 FYNNEI. Trimming removed 7 bases from V and 6 bases from J, with 19 bases in between. The CDR3 extends over 15 amino acids. CDR3 in amino acids: CASNNPASPPNEQFF. The CDR3 DNA reads TGTGCCAGCAATAATCCGGCTTCCCCTCCCAATGAGCAGTTCTTC.

The CDR3, as DNA: TGTGCCAGCAGGGTACAGCGAAATTCACCCCTCCACTTT. This sequence encodes CASRVQRNSPLHF. The gene calls are TRBV6-5 and TRBJ1-6; no reliable D call. Trimming removed 6 bases at V and 7 bases at J, with 10 bases between. The CDR3 has 13 residues. In germline, CDR1 is MNHEY, CDR2 SVGAGI.